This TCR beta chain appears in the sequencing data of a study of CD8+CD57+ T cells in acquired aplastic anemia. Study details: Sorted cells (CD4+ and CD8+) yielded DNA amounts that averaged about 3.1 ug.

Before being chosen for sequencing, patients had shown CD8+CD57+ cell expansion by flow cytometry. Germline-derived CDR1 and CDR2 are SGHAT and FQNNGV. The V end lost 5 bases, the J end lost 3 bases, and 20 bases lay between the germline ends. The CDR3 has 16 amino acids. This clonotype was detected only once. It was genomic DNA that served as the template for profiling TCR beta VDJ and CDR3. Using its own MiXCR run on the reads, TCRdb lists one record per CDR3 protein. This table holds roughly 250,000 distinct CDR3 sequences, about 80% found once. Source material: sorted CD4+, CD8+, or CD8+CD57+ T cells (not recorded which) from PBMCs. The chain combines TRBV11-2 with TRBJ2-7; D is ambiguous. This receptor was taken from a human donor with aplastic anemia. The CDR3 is CASSLRSVGSFYEQYF. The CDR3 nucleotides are TGTGCCAGCAGCCTCCGATCCGTTGGCAGTTTCTACGAGCAGTACTTC.